The TCR beta chain described here comes from a study of cytomegalovirus exposure and HLA in healthy donors. Study-level results: In vitro confirmation showed three CMV-associated chains to be CMV antigen specific.

Per germline, CDR1 SGHDT and CDR2 YYEEEE. V shed 4 bases and J 4 bases; nucleotides not matched to a gene: 7. The CDR3 totals 16 residues. The PCR had 60 Vbeta and 13 Jbeta primers. Here immunoSEQ multiplex PCR was the method, and the copy in TCRdb shows in-frame clones only, minus some. The sample has about 130,000 clones; approximately 80% are singletons. Concerning this clone itself: The target antigen is unknown.

The chain is built from TRBV5-6 and TRBJ2-1, with 11 nucleotides matching TRBD2. This TCR derives from a male donor in good health and CMV-seronegative. Source material: PBMCs. CDR3 nucleotides: TGTGCCAGCAGCCCGTTGACTAGCGGGATGTACAATGAGCAGTTCTTC. Translation: CASSPLTSGMYNEQFF.